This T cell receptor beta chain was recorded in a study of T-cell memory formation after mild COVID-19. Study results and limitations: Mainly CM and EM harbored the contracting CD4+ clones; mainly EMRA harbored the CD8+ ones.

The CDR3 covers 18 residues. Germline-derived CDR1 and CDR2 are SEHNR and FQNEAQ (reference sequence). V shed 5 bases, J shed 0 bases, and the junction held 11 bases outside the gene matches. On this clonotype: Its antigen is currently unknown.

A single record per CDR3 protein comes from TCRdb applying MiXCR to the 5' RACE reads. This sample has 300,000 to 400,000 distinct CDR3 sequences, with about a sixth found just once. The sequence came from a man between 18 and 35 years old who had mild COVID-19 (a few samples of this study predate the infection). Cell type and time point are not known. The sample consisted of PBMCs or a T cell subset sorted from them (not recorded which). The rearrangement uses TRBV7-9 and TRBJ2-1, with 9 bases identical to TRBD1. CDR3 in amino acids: CASSTTDRGQYSYNEQFF. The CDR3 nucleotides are TGTGCCAGCAGCACCACGGACAGGGGACAATACTCCTACAATGAGCAGTTCTTC. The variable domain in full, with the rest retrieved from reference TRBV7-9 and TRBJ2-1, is DTGVSQNPRHKITKRGQNVTFRCDPISEHNRLYWYRQTLGQGPEFLTYFQNEAQLEKSRLLSDRFSAERPKGSFSTLEIQRTEQGDSAMYLCASSTTDRGQYSYNEQFFGPGTRLTVL.